What follows is one TCR beta chain and its context. A junction end diverges from the germline sequence, so it may reflect a read error. This CDR3 is 11 amino acids long. Germline V CDR1 and CDR2: LGHDT, YNNKEL (reference sequence). This sample was included in a study of T-cell reconstitution after alpha-beta-depleted transplantation in children. Preparation of the TCRbeta library involved a method that used unique molecular identifiers. TCRdb processed the PCR reads anew with MiXCR; each CDR3 protein has one entry. The sample comprises approximately 640,000 distinct CDR3 sequences, approximately 17% of which are singletons, and approximately 1% rests with the top ten.

V usage is TRBV3-1 and J usage is TRBJ2-2, with D perhaps TRBD1 or TRBD2 (5 bases each). The clonotype originates from a human donor who donated a stem cell graft to a child with acute myeloid leukemia. Sequencing was performed on PBMCs from the stem cell graft donor, taken from the stem cell graft. The CDR3 loop reads CASSLPGRVIF. The CDR3 DNA sequence: TGTGCCAGCAGCCTCCCGGGACGGGTGATTTTT.